This TCR beta chain was identified during a study of shared T cell receptors in the human thymus. Repertoires were generated with immunoSEQ multiplex PCR, while TCRdb's copy carries only in-frame clones and drops some. The data show 630,000 or so clones, 87% seen once. CDR3 size: 14 residues. CDR1 is SGHRS, CDR2 YFSETQ, per germline. V shed 4 bases, J shed 8 bases, and the junction held 7 bases outside the gene matches. A further study also used this sample, focusing on human thymus T cells. In that study: Corrective cardiac operations yielded the resected thymus tissue. Thymic and blood repertoires appeared to show biased V and J gene usage. Highly overlapping thymic repertoires in unrelated individuals were reported by related research.

This sequence joins TRBV5-1 and TRBJ2-4; 9 nucleotides align to TRBD2. The sequenced sample consisted of thymocytes. The clonotype comes from a boy under two years old with a congenital heart defect. The CDR3 region is CASSAGGGLDIQYF. The DNA of the CDR3 is TGCGCCAGCAGCGCGGGGGGGGGTCTGGACATTCAGTACTTC. Together with reference TRBV5-1 and TRBJ2-4, the CDR3 gives the full variable domain: KAGVTQTPRYLIKTRGQQVTLSCSPISGHRSVSWYQQTPGQGLQFLFEYFSETQRNKGNFPGRFSGRQFSNSRSEMNVSTLELGDSALYLCASSAGGGLDIQYFGAGTRLSVL.